Each of the 8 T cell receptor beta chains below was sequenced from the same sample in a study of blood T cell repertoires in COVID-19. Sequenced by immunoSEQ multiplex PCR; TCRdb stores in-frame clones only, minus some. The sample holds approximately 97,000 clones, 90% seen once. Sample: peripheral blood. The source is a man between 60 and 75 years old with acute or convalescent COVID-19.

The V and J genes are TRBV5-1 and TRBJ1-4, with TRBD1 matching over 8 bases. Germline-derived CDR1 and CDR2 are SGHRS and YFSETQ. Losses at the gene ends were 0 bases for V and 0 bases for J; bases not matched to a gene: 1. The CDR3 runs 16 residues. DNA of the CDR3: TGCGCCAGCAGCTTGGACAGGGGGACAACTAATGAAAAACTGTTTTTT. Its translation: CASSLDRGTTNEKLFF.

This clone was seen just once. The chain is built from TRBV6-5 and TRBJ1-2; D remains ambiguous. This CDR3 is built from 13 residues. V lost 7 bases, J lost 5 bases, and 14 bases lay in between. The germline V gene encodes CDR1 MNHEY and CDR2 SVGAGI. CDR3 region: CASNPRAKYGYTF. In DNA, the CDR3 is TGTGCCAGCAACCCGAGGGCCAAATATGGCTACACCTTC.

The chain has TRBV4-1 and TRBJ1-2; a weak D match, TRBD1 (6 bases). Germline V lookup: CDR1 MGHRA, CDR2 YSYEKL. Trimming shortened V by 3 bases and J by 2 bases, and 13 bases separated the two germline ends. CDR3 length: 15 amino acids. The CDR3 sequence: CASSHFGQTNYGYTF. The DNA for the CDR3 is TGCGCCAGCAGCCATTTTGGACAGACCAACTATGGCTACACCTTC.

This clone was seen just once. V and J are TRBV5-1 and TRBJ2-5; D may be TRBD1 (5 bases). Germline V gives CDR1 SGHRS, CDR2 YFSETQ. V was trimmed by 2 bases and J by 3 bases, leaving 8 bases between them. This CDR3 has 13 amino acids. CDR3 nucleotide sequence: TGCGCCAGCAGCTTTGACAGAAAAGAGACCCAGTACTTC. This codes for CASSFDRKETQYF. The variable domain in full, with the rest retrieved from reference TRBV5-1 and TRBJ2-5, is KAGVTQTPRYLIKTRGQQVTLSCSPISGHRSVSWYQQTPGQGLQFLFEYFSETQRNKGNFPGRFSGRQFSNSRSEMNVSTLELGDSALYLCASSFDRKETQYFGPGTRLLVL.

CDR3 protein: CAILAGEKNGELFF. The CDR3 DNA is TGTGCCATACTAGCGGGGGAGAAGAACGGGGAGCTGTTTTTT. The rearrangement uses TRBV7-9 and TRBJ2-2, with TRBD2 identical over 11 bases. CDR1 is SEHNR and CDR2 is FQNEAQ in the germline V gene (reference sequence). V shed 10 bases and J 7 bases; nucleotides not matched to a gene: 8. CDR3 size: 14 residues.

This clone appeared a single time. This rearrangement joins TRBV7-9 to TRBJ1-5; TRBD1 might be the D (6 bases). The CDR3 has 15 amino acids. V gave up 5 bases and J gave up 2 bases, with 13 bases separating them. From germline, CDR1 is SEHNR and CDR2 FQNEAQ (reference sequence). Written as DNA, the CDR3 is TGTGCCAGCAGCGCCAACAGGGCGGGCAATCAGCCCCAGCATTTT. It codes for CASSANRAGNQPQHF.

This chain joins TRBV3-1 (or the pseudogene TRBV3-2) and TRBJ2-1; possibly TRBD2 for D (6 bases). From germline, CDR1 is LGHDT and CDR2 YNNKEL (reference sequence). V shed 3 bases and J shed 3 bases, with 12 bases lying between them. The CDR3 has 15 amino acids. The CDR3 DNA reads TGTGCCAGCAGCCATCAGCCGGGGGACTACAATGAGCAGTTCTTC. Amino acid sequence: CASSHQPGDYNEQFF.

The chain couples TRBV18 to TRBJ1-1, with 7 bases identical to TRBD1. The CDR3 contains 17 residues. In germline, CDR1 is KGHSH, CDR2 LQKENI. With 6 bases clipped from V and 2 bases from J, the junction kept 15 bases outside the gene matches. In DNA, the CDR3 is TGTGCCAGCTCCGTTAAGGAGTCAGGGGGAACTAACACTGAAGCTTTCTTT. Translation gives CASSVKESGGTNTEAFF.